These 25 T cell receptor beta chains share one sample of origin, sequenced in a study of CD8+ T cells in alopecia areata. cDNA prepared by RNA extraction and subsequent reverse transcription served as the template for sequencing. Only in-frame clones appear in the TCRdb table, and some are missing; sequencing was by immunoSEQ multiplex PCR. The sample records approximately 89,000 clones, just over 50% being singletons. Sequenced input: NKG2D-high CD8+ T cells sorted from blood. These receptor sequences come from a human donor with alopecia areata.

This clone was seen a handful of times. The V call is TRBV4-1, the J call TRBJ2-7, with TRBD1 as a possible D gene (5 bases). Germline CDR1 MGHRA, CDR2 YSYEKL. The CDR3 runs 14 residues. V was clipped by 5 bases and J by 3 bases, with 14 bases between them. CDR3 DNA sequence: TGCGCCAGCAGCGTATACCAGGGTGGCTACGAGCAGTACTTC. It codes for CASSVYQGGYEQYF.

The chain joins TRBV30 to TRBJ2-4; 8 positions agree with TRBD2. CDR1 and CDR2 from the germline V gene are GTSNPN and SVGIG (reference sequence). The CDR3 loop spans 15 amino acids. With 2 bases clipped from V and 7 bases from J, the junction kept 10 bases outside the gene matches. CDR3 nucleotide sequence: TGTGCCTGGAGTCCGTCCGGGAGGGCTTTGAACATTCAGTACTTC. It codes for CAWSPSGRALNIQYF.

The rearrangement links TRBV11-2 to TRBJ2-3; 8 nucleotides line up with TRBD2. Losses at the gene ends were 4 bases for V and 6 bases for J; bases not matched to a gene: 15. CDR1 SGHAT and CDR2 FQNNGV come from the germline V gene. CDR3 length: 17 residues. CDR3: CASSSWTSSGEGDTQYF. In nucleotides, the CDR3 is TGTGCCAGCAGCTCTTGGACTAGCTCGGGTGAGGGGGATACGCAGTATTTT.

This clone has only a few counts. The chain combines TRBV28 with TRBJ1-2; D may be TRBD1 (6 bases). The germline V gene has CDR1 MDHEN and CDR2 SYDVKM. The V end was cut by 3 bases, the J end by 8 bases, with 10 bases between. This CDR3 has 12 amino acids. CDR3 region: CASSFGQTGYTF. The DNA of the CDR3 is TGTGCCAGCAGTTTCGGACAGACCGGCTACACCTTC.

The rearrangement joins TRBV4-1 to TRBJ1-2; TRBD1 is a possible D gene (5 bases). V was shortened by 4 bases and J by 1 base, with 13 bases between the two germline ends. The germline V gene encodes CDR1 MGHRA and CDR2 YSYEKL. The CDR3 length is 15 residues. Here the CDR3 DNA reads TGCGCCAGCAGCCCCAGGGACGGCATTAACTATGGCTACACCTTC. The encoded protein is CASSPRDGINYGYTF.

A few counts support this clone. The chain joins TRBV29-1 to TRBJ2-7; TRBD2 might be the D (6 bases). CDR1 is SQVTM, CDR2 ANQGSEA, per germline. Trimming removed 2 bases at V and 2 bases at J, with 16 bases between. This CDR3 contains 15 residues. The CDR3 loop is CSVEFVQRAPYEQYF. In nucleotides, the CDR3 is TGCAGCGTTGAATTCGTCCAGCGGGCCCCCTACGAGCAGTACTTC.

The chain has TRBV29-1 and TRBJ2-1, with D perhaps matching TRBD2 (6 bases). Germline V gives CDR1 SQVTM, CDR2 ANQGSEA. This CDR3 has 15 amino acids. V shed 0 bases and J shed 4 bases, with 13 bases lying between them. In DNA form, the CDR3 reads TGCAGCGTTGAAGATGGTGATCGGGGGTACAATGAGCAGTTCTTC. Amino acids: CSVEDGDRGYNEQFF.

Only a few counts were recorded for this clone. This chain links TRBV21-1 with TRBJ2-7; the table assigns TRBD2, which was not confirmed against the DNA. TRBV21-1 is a recognized pseudogene. This CDR3 spans 12 amino acids. The CDR3 nucleotides read TGTGCCGGCCCGGGGGACTCCTACGAGCAGTACTTC. Protein product: CAGPGDSYEQYF.

This clone was counted between two and nine times. The CDR3 DNA reads as TGCAGCGTTTCTGGCGAAAAACTGTTTTTT. This codes for CSVSGEKLFF. The V and J genes are TRBV29-1 and TRBJ1-4; D is undetermined. In germline, CDR1 is SQVTM, CDR2 ANQGSEA. Trimming pared 5 bases from V and 8 bases from J, leaving 6 bases between. This CDR3 is 10 amino acids long. The full variable domain, completed using reference TRBV29-1 and TRBJ1-4, is SAVISQKPSRDICQRGTSLTIQCQVDSQVTMMFWYRQQPGQSLTLIATANQGSEATYESGFVIDKFPISRPNLTFSTLTVSNMSPEDSSIYLCSVSGEKLFFGSGTQLSVL.

This clone was recorded a few times. J is TRBJ2-6 and V is TRBV7-9, with TRBD1 identical over 7 bases. In germline, CDR1 is SEHNR, CDR2 FQNEAQ (reference sequence). The CDR3 runs to 16 residues. V lost 4 bases, J lost 2 bases, and 5 bases stayed unmatched. The CDR3 DNA is TGTGCCAGCAGCTCGGTTACAGGGGCTGGGGCCAACGTCCTGACTTTC. Translation: CASSSVTGAGANVLTF.

The V call is TRBV9, the J call TRBJ2-1, with 8 bases that match TRBD2. CDR3 size: 14 residues. J gave up 8 bases and V 0 bases, and 4 bases lay outside the gene matches. CDR1 is SGDLS and CDR2 is YYNGEE in the germline V gene. CDR3 sequence reads: CASSVAGGTHEQFF. The DNA for the CDR3 is TGTGCCAGCAGCGTAGCGGGAGGGACCCATGAGCAGTTCTTC.

This sequence joins TRBV2 and TRBJ2-3; D unresolved. The CDR3 sequence is 11 residues long. From germline, CDR1 is SNHLY and CDR2 FYNNEI. Trimming cost V 5 bases and J 3 bases, with 3 bases left between them. Here the CDR3 reads CASSSTDTQYF. CDR3 nucleotide sequence: TGTGCCAGCAGTTCGACAGATACGCAGTATTTT.

This rearrangement joins TRBV11-2 to TRBJ2-7; D perhaps matches TRBD2 (6 bases). Germline V gives CDR1 SGHAT, CDR2 FQNNGV. Trimming took 0 bases from V and 2 from J, leaving 14 bases between them. The CDR3 has 16 amino acids. The CDR3 region has the DNA TGTGCCAGCAGCTTAGATCTTCGGGAGTGGCCCTACGAGCAGTACTTC. Protein sequence: CASSLDLREWPYEQYF.

The V gene is TRBV5-1, the J gene TRBJ2-7, with D tentatively TRBD1 or TRBD2 (6 bases each). This CDR3 is built from 15 residues. V gave up 6 bases and J gave up 2 bases, with 18 bases separating them. Germline V gives CDR1 SGHRS, CDR2 YFSETQ. The CDR3 sequence is CASTNPGAGAYEQYF. CDR3 DNA: TGCGCCAGCACAAACCCGGGGGCTGGGGCCTACGAGCAGTACTTC.

The chain joins TRBV4-1 to TRBJ2-6, with D unclear. V was cut by 4 bases and J by 1 base, with 5 bases left in between. The CDR3 length is 14 residues. Germline CDR1 is MGHRA and CDR2 is YSYEKL. Here the CDR3 DNA reads TGCGCCAGCAGCCGATCTTCTGGGGCCAACGTCCTGACTTTC. Protein product: CASSRSSGANVLTF.

The chain joins TRBV19 to TRBJ2-4, with a weak D call TRBD2 (5 bases). The CDR3 is 16 residues long. The V gene's germline CDR1 is LNHDA and CDR2 SQIVND (reference sequence). V was cut by 6 bases and J by 8 bases, with 23 bases left in between. Here the CDR3 DNA reads TGTGCCAGTAGCCCCCGTGAGGGTAGTCAGCCCCACATTCAGTACTTC. Translated, it gives CASSPREGSQPHIQYF.

This chain links TRBV14 with TRBJ2-1; 10 nucleotides agree with TRBD2. Germline-derived CDR1 and CDR2 are SGHDN and FVKESK. The V segment lost 4 bases and the J segment 8 bases; nucleotides outside the gene matches: 8. The CDR3 extends over 15 amino acids. In nucleotides, the CDR3 is TGTGCCAGCAGCCGAGAGCTAGCGGGAGAAGATGAGCAGTTCTTC. Its protein product is CASSRELAGEDEQFF. Based on the CDR3 plus reference TRBV14 and TRBJ2-1, the full variable domain is EAGVTQFPSHSVIEKGQTVTLRCDPISGHDNLYWYRRVMGKEIKFLLHFVKESKQDESGMPNNRFLAERTGGTYSTLKVQPAELEDSGVYFCASSRELAGEDEQFFGPGTRLTVL.

This clone was counted a few times. The V and J genes are TRBV29-1 and TRBJ1-2; no clear D. The CDR3 has 12 amino acids. CDR1 and CDR2 from the germline V gene are SQVTM and ANQGSEA. CDR3 sequence (DNA): TGCATCGTAAGGATACCAACCTATGGCTACACCTTC. This sequence encodes CIVRIPTYGYTF. The full variable domain, its missing parts supplied by reference TRBV29-1 and TRBJ1-2, is SAVISQKPSRDICQRGTSLTIQCQVDSQVTMMFWYRQQPGQSLTLIATANQGSEATYESGFVIDKFPISRPNLTFSTLTVSNMSPEDSSIYLCIVRIPTYGYTFGSGTRLTVV.

This clone was observed a few times. The chain employs TRBV9 and TRBJ1-6; D may be TRBD1 (5 bases). The germline V and J ends were trimmed by 4 bases and 6 bases, with 8 bases remaining between them. The CDR3 sequence is 13 residues long. Per the germline V gene, CDR1 is SGDLS and CDR2 is YYNGEE. CDR3 sequence reads: CASSSRGNSPLHF. The DNA of the CDR3 is TGTGCCAGCAGCTCGAGGGGTAATTCACCCCTCCACTTT.

This clone was observed a few times. This CDR3 is CASSQRRYGYTF. The CDR3 coding sequence is TGTGCCAGCAGCCAGCGGAGATATGGCTACACCTTC. The chain links TRBV14 to TRBJ1-2, with D hard to call. Germline assignment: CDR1 SGHDN and CDR2 FVKESK. The CDR3 is made up of 12 amino acids. The ends were cut back, 3 bases at V and 5 bases at J, with 7 bases in the middle.

The chain employs TRBV19 and TRBJ2-5; weak D call: TRBD1 (5 bases). This CDR3 region has 15 residues. The germline V and J ends were trimmed by 1 base and 1 base, with 10 bases remaining between them. Germline lookup yields CDR1 LNHDA and CDR2 SQIVND (reference sequence). CDR3 amino acids: CASSIGTGFQETQYF. DNA of the CDR3: TGTGCCAGTAGTATAGGAACAGGCTTCCAAGAGACCCAGTACTTC. The entire variable domain, with the rest obtained from reference TRBV19 and TRBJ2-5, is as follows: DGGITQSPKYLFRKEGQNVTLSCEQNLNHDAMYWYRQDPGQGLRLIYYSQIVNDFQKGDIAEGYSVSREKKESFPLTVTSAQKNPTAFYLCASSIGTGFQETQYFGPGTRLLVL.

This clone has a handful of counts. V usage is TRBV7-9 and J usage is TRBJ2-1; the match to TRBD2 covers 8 bases. The germline CDR1 and CDR2 sequences are SEHNR and FQNEAQ (reference sequence). Trimming cost V 4 bases and J 6 bases; bases outside gene matches: 14. There are 17 residues in the CDR3. This CDR3 is CASSSLSSGEMGNEQFF. CDR3 DNA sequence: TGTGCCAGCAGCTCGCTCAGTAGCGGGGAGATGGGCAATGAGCAGTTCTTC.

V and J are TRBV25-1 and TRBJ1-2; D perhaps matches TRBD1 (5 bases). The length of the CDR3 is 15 residues. Germline V lookup: CDR1 MGHDK, CDR2 SYGVNS. V was clipped by 8 bases and J by 1 base, with 17 bases between them. The CDR3, as DNA: TGTGCCAGCTCAGCGGGACTGGGCAGTAACTATGGCTACACCTTC. Translating it yields CASSAGLGSNYGYTF.

The chain has TRBV29-1 and TRBJ1-5; D is possibly TRBD1 (6 bases). Germline assignment: CDR1 SQVTM and CDR2 ANQGSEA. The CDR3 covers 12 residues. The germline V and J ends were trimmed by 8 bases and 5 bases, with 13 bases remaining between them. This chain's CDR3 is CSTLGGYQPQHF. CDR3 nucleotides: TGCAGCACCCTTGGGGGCTATCAGCCCCAGCATTTT.

In the case of this clone: Different DNA sequences within this sample yield the same CDR3. The chain carries TRBV4-1 and TRBJ2-1; tentative D call: TRBD2 (5 bases). The length of the CDR3 is 12 residues. Trimming took 1 base from V and 10 from J, leaving 8 bases between them. Germline CDR1 is MGHRA and CDR2 is YSYEKL. The DNA for the CDR3 is TGCGCCAGCAGCCAAGGTCCGGGGGAGCAGTTCTTC. Translated: CASSQGPGEQFF.